This TCR beta chain was sequenced in a study of multiple sclerosis patients with progressive multifocal leukoencephalopathy. The CDR3 covers 16 residues. The junction had 4 bases not matched to a gene; V was cut back by 0 bases and J by 4 bases. In germline, CDR1 is LGHNA, CDR2 YNFKEQ. Sequenced by immunoSEQ multiplex PCR; TCRdb stores in-frame clones only, minus some. The table has some 30,000 clones, around 85% seen once. Described time point: time of PML onset. PML was diagnosed clinically and by MRI, then confirmed by JC virus DNA in cerebrospinal fluid. The receptor's source is a woman aged 30 to 39 with progressive multifocal leukoencephalopathy. The chain has TRBV4-2 and TRBJ2-3, with 10 bases lining up with TRBD2. This specimen consisted of PBMCs, obtained from a patient treated with natalizumab. The CDR3 sequence: CASSQDQRGGPDTQYF. As DNA, the CDR3 is TGTGCCAGCAGCCAAGATCAGCGGGGGGGCCCAGATACGCAGTATTTT.